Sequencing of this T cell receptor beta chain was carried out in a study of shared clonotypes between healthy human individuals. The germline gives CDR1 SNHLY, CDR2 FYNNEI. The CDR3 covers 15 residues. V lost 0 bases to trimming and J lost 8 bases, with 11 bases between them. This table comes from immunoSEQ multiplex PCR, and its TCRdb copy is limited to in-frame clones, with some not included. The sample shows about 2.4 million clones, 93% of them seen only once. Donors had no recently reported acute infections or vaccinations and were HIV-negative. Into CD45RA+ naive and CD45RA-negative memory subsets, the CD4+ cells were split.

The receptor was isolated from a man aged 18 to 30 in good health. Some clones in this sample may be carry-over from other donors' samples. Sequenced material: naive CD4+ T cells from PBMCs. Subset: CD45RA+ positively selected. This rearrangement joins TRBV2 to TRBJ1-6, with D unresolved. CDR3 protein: CASSEAEALYSPLHF. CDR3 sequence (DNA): TGTGCCAGCAGTGAAGCCGAGGCCCTGTATTCACCCCTCCACTTT.